This entry lists 8 T cell receptor beta chains sequenced from one sample in a study of T-cell reconstitution after alpha-beta-depleted transplantation in children. The TCRbeta library was prepared with unique molecular identifiers. Using its own MiXCR run on the PCR reads, TCRdb lists one record per CDR3 protein. The data show 81,000 or so distinct CDR3 sequences, roughly 15% seen once. The specimen comprised PBMCs, mostly from graft donor cells, sampled 180 days after TCRalphabeta/CD19-depleted stem cell transplant. The receptors derive from a male patient aged 2-15 years who had a stem cell transplant for acute lymphoblastic leukemia, so the T cells may come from the graft donor.

The CDR3 sequence: CASSFLDPTDTQYF. DNA of the CDR3: TGTGCCAGCAGTTTCCTAGATCCCACAGATACGCAGTATTTT. The rearrangement links TRBV27 to TRBJ2-3; no reliable D call. This CDR3 spans 14 amino acids. CDR1 MNHEY and CDR2 SMNVEV come from the germline V gene (reference sequence). V dropped 3 bases and J dropped 2 bases, with 9 bases sitting between them.

The table lists this clonotype with a few counts. The chain employs TRBV9 and TRBJ1-2, with 9 nucleotides matching TRBD1. Germline values: CDR1 SGDLS, CDR2 YYNGEE. The CDR3 has 15 residues. The J segment lost 4 bases and the V segment lost 3 bases, leaving 7 bases of the junction unmatched. The CDR3 DNA is TGTGCCAGCAGCGAACCGGGACAGGGTTTCTATGGCTACACCTTC. Amino acids: CASSEPGQGFYGYTF.

This clonotype was counted between two and nine times. The junction departs from germline at one end; a sequencing error may be responsible. The J gene is TRBJ2-3, the V gene TRBV7-9; TRBD1 or TRBD2 may be the D gene (5 bases each). This CDR3 region has 15 residues. Germline assignment: CDR1 SEHNR and CDR2 FQNEAQ (reference sequence). The CDR3 loop reads CASSPIKGSTDTQYF. CDR3 sequence (DNA): TGTGCCAGCAGCCCTATTAAGGGGAGCACAGACACGCAGTATTTT.

This clonotype occurred a few times. The V and J genes are TRBV16 and TRBJ2-4, with 7 bases fitting TRBD1. The CDR3 loop spans 15 amino acids. J gave up 4 bases and V 2 bases, and 5 bases lay outside the gene matches. CDR1 KGHSY and CDR2 FQNENV come from the germline V gene. The CDR3 DNA sequence: TGTGCCAGCAGCCAACCCGGGACAGATAAAAACATTCAGTACTTC. Its protein is CASSQPGTDKNIQYF.

V and J are TRBV6-5 and TRBJ1-1; TRBD1 matches at 11 bases. Germline values: CDR1 MNHEY, CDR2 SVGAGI. CDR3 length: 17 residues. Trimming removed 1 base from V and 0 bases from J; junction bases left unmatched: 4. The CDR3 protein is CASSYWTGGPVNTEAFF. DNA for the CDR3: TGTGCCAGCAGTTACTGGACAGGGGGCCCAGTGAACACTGAAGCTTTCTTT.

This clonotype was counted only a few times. The gene calls are TRBV4-1 and TRBJ1-5; D gene ambiguous. V lost 0 bases to trimming and J lost 0 bases, with 3 bases between them. CDR3 length: 14 residues. Germline values: CDR1 MGHRA, CDR2 YSYEKL. Written as DNA, the CDR3 is TGCGCCAGCAGCCAAGAAGGTAGCAATCAGCCCCAGCATTTT. It specifies CASSQEGSNQPQHF.

This chain joins TRBV10-3 and TRBJ2-3, with D possibly being TRBD1 (6 bases). This CDR3 has 16 amino acids. The V end was cut by 6 bases, the J end by 1 base, with 17 bases between. In germline, CDR1 is ENHRY, CDR2 SYGVKD. DNA of the CDR3: TGTGCCATCAGCACAGGGACCGAGCCAGGCACAGATACGCAGTATTTT. Translating it yields CAISTGTEPGTDTQYF.

In this sample, this clonotype turned up many times. J is TRBJ2-7 and V is TRBV12-3 or TRBV12-4, with D possibly TRBD2 on 5 matching bases. V lost 1 base and J 3 bases, leaving 10 bases between the germline ends. This CDR3 region has 14 residues. This CDR3 reads CASSLGGRLYEQYF. The CDR3 nucleotides read TGTGCCAGCAGTTTAGGCGGGCGTCTCTACGAGCAGTACTTC.